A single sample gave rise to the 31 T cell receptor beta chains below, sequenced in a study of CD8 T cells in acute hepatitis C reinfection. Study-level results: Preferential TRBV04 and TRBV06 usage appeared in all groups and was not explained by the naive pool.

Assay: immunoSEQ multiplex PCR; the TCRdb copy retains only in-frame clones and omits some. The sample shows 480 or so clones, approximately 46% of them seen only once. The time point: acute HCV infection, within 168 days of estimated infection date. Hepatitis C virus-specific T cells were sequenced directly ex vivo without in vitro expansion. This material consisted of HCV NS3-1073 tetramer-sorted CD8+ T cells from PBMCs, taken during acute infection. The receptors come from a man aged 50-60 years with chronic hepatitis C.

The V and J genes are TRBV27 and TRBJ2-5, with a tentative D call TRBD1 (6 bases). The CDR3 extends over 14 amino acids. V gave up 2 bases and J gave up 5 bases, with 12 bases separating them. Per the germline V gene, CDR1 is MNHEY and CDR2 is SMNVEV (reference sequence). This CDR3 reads CASSLGPTGETQYF. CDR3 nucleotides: TGTGCCAGCAGTTTAGGACCCACAGGGGAGACCCAGTACTTC.

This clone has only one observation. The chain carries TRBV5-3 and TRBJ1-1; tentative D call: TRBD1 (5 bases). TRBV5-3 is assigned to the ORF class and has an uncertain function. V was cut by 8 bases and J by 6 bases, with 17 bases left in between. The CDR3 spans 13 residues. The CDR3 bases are TGTGCCAGCAGGGCTGCGAGGGATTCTGAAGCTTTCTTT. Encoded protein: CASRAARDSEAFF.

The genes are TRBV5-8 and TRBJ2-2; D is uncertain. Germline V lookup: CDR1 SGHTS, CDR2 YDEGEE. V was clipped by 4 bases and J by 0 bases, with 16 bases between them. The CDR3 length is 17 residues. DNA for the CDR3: TGTGCCAGCAGCCAAGAACCGGGTGCCCCGAACACCGGGGAGCTGTTTTTT. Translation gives CASSQEPGAPNTGELFF. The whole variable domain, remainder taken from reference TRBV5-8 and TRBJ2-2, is EAGVTQSPTHLIKTRGQQATLRCSPISGHTSVYWYQQALGLGLQFLLWYDEGEERNRGNFPPRFSGRQFPNYSSELNVNALELEDSALYLCASSQEPGAPNTGELFFGEGSRLTVL.

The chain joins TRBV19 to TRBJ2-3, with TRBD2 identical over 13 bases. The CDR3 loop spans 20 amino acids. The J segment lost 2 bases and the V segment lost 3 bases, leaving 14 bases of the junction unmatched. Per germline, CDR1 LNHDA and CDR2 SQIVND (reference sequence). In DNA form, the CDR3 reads TGTGCCAGTAGTATCTGGACTAGCGGGAGCATAGACCTTTTCACAGATACGCAGTATTTT. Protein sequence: CASSIWTSGSIDLFTDTQYF.

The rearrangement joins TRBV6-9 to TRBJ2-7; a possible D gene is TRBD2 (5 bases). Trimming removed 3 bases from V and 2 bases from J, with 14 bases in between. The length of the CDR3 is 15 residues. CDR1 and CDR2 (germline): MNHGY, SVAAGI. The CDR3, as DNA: TGTGCCAGCAGTTACGGCCGGGGAGAAGCCTACGAGCAGTACTTC. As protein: CASSYGRGEAYEQYF.

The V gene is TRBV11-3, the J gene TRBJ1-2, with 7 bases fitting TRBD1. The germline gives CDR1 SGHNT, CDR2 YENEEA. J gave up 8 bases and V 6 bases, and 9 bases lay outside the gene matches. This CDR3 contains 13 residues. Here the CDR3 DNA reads TGTGCCAGCAGATATGGGACAGCCCTGGGCTACACCTTC. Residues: CASRYGTALGYTF. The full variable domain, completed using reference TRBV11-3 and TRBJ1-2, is EAGVVQSPRYKIIEKKQPVAFWCNPISGHNTLYWYLQNLGQGPELLIRYENEEAVDDSQLPKDRFSAERLKGVDSTLKIQPAELGDSAVYLCASRYGTALGYTFGSGTRLTVV.

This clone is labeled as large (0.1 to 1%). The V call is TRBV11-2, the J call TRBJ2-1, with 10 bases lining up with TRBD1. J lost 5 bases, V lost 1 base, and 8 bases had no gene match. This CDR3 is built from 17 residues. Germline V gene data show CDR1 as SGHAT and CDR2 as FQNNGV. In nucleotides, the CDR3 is TGTGCCAGCAGCTTAGTACCGGGACAGGGGATAAACAATGAGCAGTTCTTC. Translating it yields CASSLVPGQGINNEQFF.

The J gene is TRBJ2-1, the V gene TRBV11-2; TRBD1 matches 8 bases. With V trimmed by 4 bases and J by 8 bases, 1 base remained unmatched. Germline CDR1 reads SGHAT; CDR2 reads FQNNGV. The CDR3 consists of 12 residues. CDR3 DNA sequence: TGTGCCAGCAGCTCACAGGGGGATGAGCAGTTCTTC. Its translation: CASSSQGDEQFF.

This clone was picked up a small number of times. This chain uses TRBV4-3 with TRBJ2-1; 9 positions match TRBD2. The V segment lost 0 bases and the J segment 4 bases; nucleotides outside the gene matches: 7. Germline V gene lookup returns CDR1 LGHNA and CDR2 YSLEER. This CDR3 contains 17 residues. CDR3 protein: CASSQDGASGAYNEQFF. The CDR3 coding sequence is TGCGCCAGCAGCCAAGATGGTGCTAGCGGGGCTTACAATGAGCAGTTCTTC.

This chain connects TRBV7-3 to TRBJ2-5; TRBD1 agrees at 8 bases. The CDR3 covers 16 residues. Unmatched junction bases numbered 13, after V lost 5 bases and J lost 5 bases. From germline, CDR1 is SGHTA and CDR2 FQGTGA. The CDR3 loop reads CASSPLPGGGEETQYF. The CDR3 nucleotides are TGTGCCAGCAGCCCGCTCCCAGGGGGCGGGGAGGAGACCCAGTACTTC.

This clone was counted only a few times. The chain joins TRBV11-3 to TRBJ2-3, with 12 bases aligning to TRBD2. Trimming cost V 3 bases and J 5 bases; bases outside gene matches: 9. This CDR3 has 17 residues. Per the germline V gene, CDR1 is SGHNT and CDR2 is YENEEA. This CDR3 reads CASSFELLAGGGDTQYF. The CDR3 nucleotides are TGTGCCAGCAGCTTCGAATTACTAGCGGGAGGTGGAGATACGCAGTATTTT.

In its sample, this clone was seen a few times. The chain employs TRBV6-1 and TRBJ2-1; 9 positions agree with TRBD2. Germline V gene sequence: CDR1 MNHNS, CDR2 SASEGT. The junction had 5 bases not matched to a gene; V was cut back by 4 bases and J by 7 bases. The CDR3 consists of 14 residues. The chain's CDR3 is CASSVSGSWNEQFF. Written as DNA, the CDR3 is TGTGCCAGCAGTGTTAGCGGGAGCTGGAATGAGCAGTTCTTC.

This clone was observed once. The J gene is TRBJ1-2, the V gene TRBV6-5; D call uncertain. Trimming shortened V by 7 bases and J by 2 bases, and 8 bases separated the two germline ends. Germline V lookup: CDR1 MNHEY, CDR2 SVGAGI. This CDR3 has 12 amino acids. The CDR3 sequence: CASMGGNYGYTF. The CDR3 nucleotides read TGTGCCAGCATGGGAGGAAACTATGGCTACACCTTC.

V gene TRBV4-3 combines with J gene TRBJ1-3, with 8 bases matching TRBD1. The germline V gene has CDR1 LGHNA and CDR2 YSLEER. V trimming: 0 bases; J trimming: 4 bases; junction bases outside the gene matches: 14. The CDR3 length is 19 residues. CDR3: CASSQEPWGASGGGNTIYF. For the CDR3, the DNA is TGCGCCAGCAGCCAAGAACCATGGGGCGCATCAGGGGGCGGAAACACCATATATTTT.

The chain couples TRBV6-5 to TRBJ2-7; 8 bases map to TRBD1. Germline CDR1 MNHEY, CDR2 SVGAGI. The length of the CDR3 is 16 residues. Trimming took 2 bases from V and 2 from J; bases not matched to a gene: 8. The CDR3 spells CASSYDLRGHAYEQYF. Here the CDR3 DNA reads TGTGCCAGCAGTTACGATCTCAGGGGGCATGCCTACGAGCAGTACTTC.

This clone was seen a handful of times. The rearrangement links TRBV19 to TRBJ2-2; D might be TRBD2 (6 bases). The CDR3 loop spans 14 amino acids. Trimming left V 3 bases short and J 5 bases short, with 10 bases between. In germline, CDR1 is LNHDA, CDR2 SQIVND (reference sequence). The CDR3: CASSMLGRTGELFF. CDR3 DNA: TGTGCCAGTAGTATGTTAGGGAGGACCGGGGAGCTGTTTTTT.

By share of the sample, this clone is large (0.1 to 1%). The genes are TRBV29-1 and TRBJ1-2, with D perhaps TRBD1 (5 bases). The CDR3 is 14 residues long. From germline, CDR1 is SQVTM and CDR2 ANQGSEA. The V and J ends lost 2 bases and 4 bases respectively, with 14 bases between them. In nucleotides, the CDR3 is TGCAGCGTTGAACCGGGACCCCAGATCTATGGCTACACCTTC. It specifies CSVEPGPQIYGYTF.

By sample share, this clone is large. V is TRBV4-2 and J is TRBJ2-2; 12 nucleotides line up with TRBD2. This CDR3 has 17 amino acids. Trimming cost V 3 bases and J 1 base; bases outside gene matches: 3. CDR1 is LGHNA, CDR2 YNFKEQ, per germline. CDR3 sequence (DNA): TGTGCCAGCAGCCAGGAGACTAGCGGGGGGAACACCGGGGAGCTGTTTTTT. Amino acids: CASSQETSGGNTGELFF.

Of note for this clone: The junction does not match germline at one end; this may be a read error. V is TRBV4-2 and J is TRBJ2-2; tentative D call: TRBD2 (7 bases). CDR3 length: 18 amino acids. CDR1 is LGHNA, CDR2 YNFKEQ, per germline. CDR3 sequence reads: CANSQEVGGTTNTGELFF. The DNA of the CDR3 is TGTGCCAACAGCCAAGAAGTGGGGGGGACAACGAACACCGGGGAGCTGTTTTTT.

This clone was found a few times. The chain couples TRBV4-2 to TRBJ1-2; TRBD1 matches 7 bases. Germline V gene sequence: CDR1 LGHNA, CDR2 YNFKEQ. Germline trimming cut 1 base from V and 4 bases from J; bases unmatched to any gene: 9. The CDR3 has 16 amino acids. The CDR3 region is CASSQGEGAGVYGYTF. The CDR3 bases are TGTGCCAGCAGCCAAGGGGAGGGGGCGGGGGTCTATGGCTACACCTTC.

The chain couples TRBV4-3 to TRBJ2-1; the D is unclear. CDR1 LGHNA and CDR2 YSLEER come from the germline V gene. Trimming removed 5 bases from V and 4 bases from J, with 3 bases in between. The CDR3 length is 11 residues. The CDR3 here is CASSNYNEQFF. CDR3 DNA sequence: TGCGCCAGCAGCAATTACAATGAGCAGTTCTTC.

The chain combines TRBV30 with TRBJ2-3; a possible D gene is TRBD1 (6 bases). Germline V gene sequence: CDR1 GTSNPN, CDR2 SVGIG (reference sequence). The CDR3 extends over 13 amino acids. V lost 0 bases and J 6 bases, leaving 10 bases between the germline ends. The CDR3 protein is CAWSVYRGDTQYF. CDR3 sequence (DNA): TGTGCCTGGAGTGTTTATAGGGGGGATACGCAGTATTTT. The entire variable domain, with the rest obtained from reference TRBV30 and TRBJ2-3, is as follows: SQTIHQWPATLVQPVGSPLSLECTVEGTSNPNLYWYRQAAGRGLQLLFYSVGIGQISSEVPQNLSASRPQDRQFILSSKKLLLSDSGFYLCAWSVYRGDTQYFGPGTRLTVL.

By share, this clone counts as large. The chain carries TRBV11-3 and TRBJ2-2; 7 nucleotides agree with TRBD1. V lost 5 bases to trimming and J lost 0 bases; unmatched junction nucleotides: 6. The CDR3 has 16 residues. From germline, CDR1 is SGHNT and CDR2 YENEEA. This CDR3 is CASSVQGNANTGELFF. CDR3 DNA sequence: TGTGCCAGCAGCGTACAGGGGAACGCGAACACCGGGGAGCTGTTTTTT.

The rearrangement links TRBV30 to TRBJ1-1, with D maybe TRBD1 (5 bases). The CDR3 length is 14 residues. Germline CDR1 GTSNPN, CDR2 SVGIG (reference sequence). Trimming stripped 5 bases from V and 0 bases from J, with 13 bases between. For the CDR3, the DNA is TGTGCCTGGTCTTTCACGGACATGAACACTGAAGCTTTCTTT. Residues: CAWSFTDMNTEAFF.

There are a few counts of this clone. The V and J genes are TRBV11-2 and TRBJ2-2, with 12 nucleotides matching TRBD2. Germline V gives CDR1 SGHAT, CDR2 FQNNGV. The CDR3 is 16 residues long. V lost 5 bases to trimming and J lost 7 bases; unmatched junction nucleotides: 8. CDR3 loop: CASSSRLAGESGELFF. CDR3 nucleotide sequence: TGTGCCAGCAGCAGTAGACTAGCGGGAGAAAGCGGGGAGCTGTTTTTT.

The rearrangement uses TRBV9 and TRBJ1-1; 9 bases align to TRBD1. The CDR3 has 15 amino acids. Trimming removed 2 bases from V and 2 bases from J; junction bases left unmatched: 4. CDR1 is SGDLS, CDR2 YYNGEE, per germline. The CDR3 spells CASSVGTGSNTEAFF. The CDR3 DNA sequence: TGTGCCAGCAGCGTTGGGACAGGGAGTAACACTGAAGCTTTCTTT.

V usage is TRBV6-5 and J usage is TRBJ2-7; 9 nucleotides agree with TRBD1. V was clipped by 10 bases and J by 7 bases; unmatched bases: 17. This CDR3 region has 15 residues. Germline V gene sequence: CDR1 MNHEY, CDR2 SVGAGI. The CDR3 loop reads CATNPYKGQGQEQYV. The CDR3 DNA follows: TGTGCCACAAACCCCTATAAGGGACAGGGACAGGAGCAGTACGTC.

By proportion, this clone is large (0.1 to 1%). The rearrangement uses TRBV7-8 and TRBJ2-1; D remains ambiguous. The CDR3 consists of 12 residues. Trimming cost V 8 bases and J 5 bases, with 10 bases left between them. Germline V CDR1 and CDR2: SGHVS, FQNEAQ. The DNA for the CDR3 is TGTGCCAGCCAAGTGCTGAACAATGAGCAGTTCTTC. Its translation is CASQVLNNEQFF.

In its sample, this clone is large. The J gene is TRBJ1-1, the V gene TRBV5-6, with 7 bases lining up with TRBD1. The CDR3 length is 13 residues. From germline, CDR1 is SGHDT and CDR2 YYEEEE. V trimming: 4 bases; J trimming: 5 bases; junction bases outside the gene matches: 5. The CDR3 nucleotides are TGTGCCAGCAGCGACCCCAGGGGGACTGAAGCTTTCTTT. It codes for CASSDPRGTEAFF.

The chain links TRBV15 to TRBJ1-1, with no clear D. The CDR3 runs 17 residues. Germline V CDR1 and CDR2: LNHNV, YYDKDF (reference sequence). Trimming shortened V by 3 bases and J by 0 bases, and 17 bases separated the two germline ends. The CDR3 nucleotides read TGTGCCACCAGCAGTCCAACCGGGCGGACCATGAACACTGAAGCTTTCTTT. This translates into CATSSPTGRTMNTEAFF.

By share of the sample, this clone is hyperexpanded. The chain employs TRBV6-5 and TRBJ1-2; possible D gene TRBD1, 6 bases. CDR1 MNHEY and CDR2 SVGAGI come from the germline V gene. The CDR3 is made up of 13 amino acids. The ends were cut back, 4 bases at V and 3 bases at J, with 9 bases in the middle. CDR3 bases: TGTGCCAGCAGTTCGGACAGCCACTATGGCTACACCTTC. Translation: CASSSDSHYGYTF.